The 26 T cell receptor beta chains below all came from one sample that was sequenced in a study of CD8 T cells in ankylosing spondylitis. TCRdb analysed the 5' RACE reads with MiXCR anew, one entry per CDR3 protein. There are 200,000 to 250,000 distinct CDR3 sequences in the sample; approximately 10% occur only once, and 21% lies in the top ten. Sequences were obtained from blood, either unsorted or a sorted T cell fraction (not recorded which). The receptors come from a male donor with ankylosing spondylitis or in good health (not recorded which).

As regards this clonotype: The missing conserved phenylalanine or tryptophan at the end of this CDR3 makes a read error likely. The chain has TRBV6-1 and TRBJ2-1; no clear D. CDR3 size: 12 residues. Per germline, CDR1 MNHNS and CDR2 SASEGT. Deletions cut 7 bases from V and 4 bases from J, with 8 bases between. CDR3 loop: CASTGSYNEQFL. The CDR3 DNA reads TGTGCCAGCACCGGCTCTTACAATGAGCAGTTCTTA.

J is TRBJ2-1 and V is TRBV7-3, with D tentatively TRBD2 (6 bases). The CDR3 covers 14 residues. From germline, CDR1 is SGHTA and CDR2 FQGTGA. V gave up 5 bases and J gave up 4 bases, with 12 bases separating them. CDR3 coding DNA: TGTGCCAGCAGCCCAGGGACTCGGTACAATGAGCAGTTCTTC. As protein: CASSPGTRYNEQFF. Based on the CDR3 plus reference TRBV7-3 and TRBJ2-1, the full variable domain is GAGVSQTPSNKVTEKGKYVELRCDPISGHTALYWYRQSLGQGPEFLIYFQGTGAADDSGLPNDRFFAVRPEGSVSTLKIQRTERGDSAVYLCASSPGTRYNEQFFGPGTRLTVL.

With respect to this clonotype: Possible read error: a much larger clone is one base away. The chain carries TRBV20-1 and TRBJ2-7; no clear D. The CDR3 has 14 amino acids. Between the trimmed V and J ends, which lost 5 bases and 5 bases, there was a span of 19 bases. Germline CDR1 reads DFQATT; CDR2 reads SNEGSKA (reference sequence). The CDR3 DNA reads TGCAGTGCTCTCCCAGGCAACGAACACCACGAGCAGTACTTC. Translated: CSALPGNEHHEQYF.

The chain has TRBV25-1 and TRBJ2-5, with D uncertain. Looked up from germline, CDR1 is MGHDK and CDR2 is SYGVNS. The CDR3 is 15 residues long. V dropped 1 base and J dropped 3 bases, with 12 bases sitting between them. CDR3 region: CASSESRPGKETQYF. Written as DNA, the CDR3 is TGTGCCAGCAGTGAATCAAGACCGGGCAAAGAGACCCAGTACTTC.

This clonotype was counted a few times. J is TRBJ2-5 and V is TRBV7-6; the D gene is possibly TRBD1 (8 bases). Germline-derived CDR1 and CDR2 are SGHVS and FNYEAQ. Deletions cut 4 bases from V and 3 bases from J, with 21 bases between. The CDR3 runs to 17 residues. CDR3 coding DNA: TGTGCCAGCAGCTGGGGGGGTTATGGACAGGGCGAAGAGACCCAGTACTTC. Residues: CASSWGGYGQGEETQYF.

This clonotype was detected only a few times. V usage is TRBV7-9 and J usage is TRBJ2-3, with a tentative D call TRBD2 (6 bases). The germline V gene encodes CDR1 SEHNR and CDR2 FQNEAQ (reference sequence). Trimming removed 5 bases from V and 4 bases from J, with 19 bases in between. This CDR3 is built from 16 residues. DNA of the CDR3: TGTGCCAGCAGCCTCGGGGGACCGGAGGTCGCAGATACGCAGTATTTT. As protein: CASSLGGPEVADTQYF.

The sample holds many counts of this clonotype. V gene TRBV5-1 combines with J gene TRBJ2-2; weak D call: TRBD2 (5 bases). V was cut by 9 bases and J by 3 bases, with 12 bases left in between. This CDR3 spans 13 amino acids. Per germline, CDR1 SGHRS and CDR2 YFSETQ. CDR3 nucleotide sequence: TGCGCCACCAAATCGAGGGACACCGGGGAGCTGTTTTTT. The encoded protein is CATKSRDTGELFF.

This clonotype was seen many times. This sequence joins TRBV25-1 and TRBJ1-2; a possible D gene is TRBD1 (6 bases). The length of the CDR3 is 16 residues. V lost 3 bases, J lost 0 bases, and 14 bases lay in between. CDR1 and CDR2 from the germline V gene are MGHDK and SYGVNS. The CDR3 DNA is TGTGCCAGCAGTGAGCAAGGGACACCGACTAACTATGGCTACACCTTC. It specifies CASSEQGTPTNYGYTF.

In this sample, this clonotype turned up many times. The chain has TRBV7-6 and TRBJ1-1, with D unclear. The CDR3 has 14 amino acids. CDR1 is SGHVS and CDR2 is FNYEAQ in the germline V gene. With 5 bases removed from V and 4 bases from J, the gap between germline ends came to 14 bases. The chain's CDR3 is CASSPLGEGTEAFF. The CDR3 DNA follows: TGTGCCAGCAGCCCCCTTGGGGAGGGCACTGAAGCTTTCTTT.

This clonotype occurred many times. V usage is TRBV16 and J usage is TRBJ1-1; 7 bases match TRBD1. The CDR3 covers 16 residues. Trimming cost V 1 base and J 5 bases; bases outside gene matches: 10. CDR1 is KGHSY and CDR2 is FQNENV in the germline V gene. This CDR3 is CASSQLGGQAGTEAFF. The CDR3 region has the DNA TGTGCCAGCAGCCAATTAGGAGGACAGGCGGGGACTGAAGCTTTCTTT.

The V gene is TRBV6-1, the J gene TRBJ1-1, with a weak D call TRBD1 (5 bases). CDR3 length equals 15 residues. The germline gives CDR1 MNHNS, CDR2 SASEGT. Trimming pared 4 bases from V and 5 bases from J, leaving 17 bases between. The chain's CDR3 is CASSGGDLRGTEAFF. CDR3 in DNA: TGTGCCAGCAGTGGAGGGGACCTACGGGGGACTGAAGCTTTCTTT.

This clonotype was detected many times. The chain couples TRBV5-1 to TRBJ1-4, with a weak D call TRBD1 (5 bases). This CDR3 comprises 17 residues. Trimming took 0 bases from V and 0 from J, leaving 12 bases between them. Germline V CDR1 and CDR2: SGHRS, YFSETQ. CDR3 region: CASSLAGGDATNEKLFF. For the CDR3, the DNA is TGCGCCAGCAGCTTGGCCGGAGGGGATGCAACTAATGAAAAACTGTTTTTT. Based on the CDR3 plus reference TRBV5-1 and TRBJ1-4, the full variable domain is KAGVTQTPRYLIKTRGQQVTLSCSPISGHRSVSWYQQTPGQGLQFLFEYFSETQRNKGNFPGRFSGRQFSNSRSEMNVSTLELGDSALYLCASSLAGGDATNEKLFFGSGTQLSVL.

This clonotype has at least ten counts. The CDR3, as DNA: TGTGCCAGCAGAGCCCGGGCCAGAGGCAATCAGCCCCAGCATTTT. This encodes CASRARARGNQPQHF. The rearrangement links TRBV6-1 to TRBJ1-5; D gene unclear. CDR1 and CDR2 from the germline V gene are MNHNS and SASEGT. This CDR3 contains 15 residues. With 6 bases removed from V and 2 bases from J, the gap between germline ends came to 14 bases.

This clonotype has ten or more counts. The CDR3: CASREIAGGQETQYF. In DNA form, the CDR3 reads TGTGCCAGCAGGGAGATAGCGGGGGGGCAGGAGACCCAGTACTTC. The chain combines TRBV12-3 or TRBV12-4 with TRBJ2-5; TRBD2 agrees at 11 bases. This CDR3 region has 15 residues. With V trimmed by 6 bases and J by 5 bases, 8 bases remained unmatched.

This clonotype was recorded many times. The chain is built from TRBV29-1 and TRBJ1-1; D is perhaps TRBD1 (5 bases). Trimming stripped 7 bases from V and 4 bases from J, with 16 bases between. The CDR3 extends over 13 amino acids. CDR1 and CDR2 from the germline V gene are SQVTM and ANQGSEA. The CDR3 DNA reads TGCAGCGGCAGGACACCTATGGCCACTGAAGCTTTCTTT. Residues: CSGRTPMATEAFF.

This clonotype was seen repeatedly, ten times or more. The chain carries TRBV10-3 and TRBJ2-7; 7 nucleotides align to TRBD1. V dropped 2 bases and J dropped 3; count of bases not matched to a gene: 7. The CDR3 covers 15 residues. Germline V CDR1 and CDR2: ENHRY, SYGVKD. The CDR3 here is CAISEPGQSYYEQYF. CDR3 DNA sequence: TGTGCCATCAGTGAGCCGGGACAGAGCTACTACGAGCAGTACTTC.

This rearrangement joins TRBV20-1 to TRBJ2-5; D is possibly TRBD1 (6 bases). CDR3 length: 13 residues. Trimming left V 6 bases short and J 2 bases short, with 13 bases between. Germline CDR1 is DFQATT and CDR2 is SNEGSKA (reference sequence). The CDR3 reads CSAPRGSQETQYF. In nucleotides, the CDR3 is TGCAGTGCCCCCAGGGGCTCACAAGAGACCCAGTACTTC.

This clonotype came up many times. The rearrangement uses TRBV3-1 and TRBJ2-1; 10 bases fit TRBD2. CDR1 is LGHDT and CDR2 is YNNKEL in the germline V gene (reference sequence). The CDR3 length is 15 residues. Trimming at V came to 8 bases and at J to 4 bases, leaving 8 bases not matched to a gene. The CDR3 here is CASRLSGGDYNEQFF. As DNA, the CDR3 is TGTGCCAGCCGATTGAGCGGGGGGGATTACAATGAGCAGTTCTTC.

CDR3 loop: CASSRGAQRVNEQFF. CDR3 nucleotide sequence: TGTGCCAGCAGCCGGGGGGCGCAAAGGGTCAATGAGCAGTTCTTC. The chain joins TRBV3-1 to TRBJ2-1; D could derive from TRBD1 or TRBD2 (6 bases each). Trimming shortened V by 4 bases and J by 6 bases, and 16 bases separated the two germline ends. The CDR3 loop spans 15 amino acids. The germline V gene has CDR1 LGHDT and CDR2 YNNKEL (reference sequence).

To note about this clonotype: A much larger clone sits a single nucleotide away, making a read error possible. The genes are TRBV10-3 and TRBJ1-4; the D gene is possibly TRBD1 (5 bases). The CDR3 extends over 14 amino acids. Germline lookup yields CDR1 ENHRY and CDR2 SYGVKD. This chain's CDR3 is CAISEAQGNEKLLF. In DNA form, the CDR3 reads TGTGCCATCAGTGAGGCGCAGGGAAATGAAAAACTGTTATTT.

This clonotype was counted many times. This chain links TRBV7-2 with TRBJ2-2, with D perhaps matching TRBD1 or TRBD2 (5 bases each). In germline, CDR1 is SGHTA, CDR2 FQGNSA. V was pared by 4 bases and J by 5 bases, with 14 bases between. CDR3 size: 15 residues. The CDR3 nucleotides read TGTGCCAGCAGCTCCGGGACGCCAAAGACCGGGGAGCTGTTTTTT. This translates into CASSSGTPKTGELFF.

This clonotype was detected many times. The genes are TRBV3-1 and TRBJ2-1, with 11 bases matching TRBD2. The V and J ends lost 1 base and 5 bases, in that order; junction bases with no gene match: 10. CDR3 length: 18 residues. Germline CDR1 reads LGHDT; CDR2 reads YNNKEL (reference sequence). This CDR3 is CASSQGPPLAGGHNEQFF. The CDR3 coding sequence is TGTGCCAGCAGCCAAGGGCCCCCTTTAGCGGGGGGGCACAATGAGCAGTTCTTC.

This clonotype came up a few times. The chain has TRBV12-3 or TRBV12-4 and TRBJ1-5; TRBD1 might be the D (6 bases). This CDR3 contains 17 residues. Between the trimmed V and J ends, which lost 2 bases and 0 bases, there was a span of 14 bases. Here the CDR3 DNA reads TGTGCCAGCAGTTTAATGCCCCCAGGGGCTAGCAATCAGCCCCAGCATTTT. It yields the protein CASSLMPPGASNQPQHF.

This clonotype was detected a few times. The gene calls are TRBV3-1 and TRBJ1-6; a weak D match, TRBD1 (6 bases). The CDR3 covers 15 residues. Germline V lookup: CDR1 LGHDT, CDR2 YNNKEL (reference sequence). Deletions cut 3 bases from V and 9 bases from J, with 15 bases between. The CDR3 sequence: CASSQPGALGSPLHF. CDR3 bases: TGTGCCAGCAGCCAGCCAGGGGCTCTCGGTTCACCCCTCCACTTT. The full variable domain, with the rest looked up from reference TRBV3-1 and TRBJ1-6, is DTAVSQTPKYLVTQMGNDKSIKCEQNLGHDTMYWYKQDSKKFLKIMFSYNNKELIINETVPNRFSPKSPDKAHLNLHINSLELGDSAVYFCASSQPGALGSPLHFGNGTRLTVT.

The table lists this clonotype with a few counts. The J gene is TRBJ1-5, the V gene TRBV12-3 or TRBV12-4; a possible D gene is TRBD1 (5 bases). This CDR3 has 15 amino acids. The V end was cut by 5 bases, the J end by 6 bases, with 17 bases between. The DNA for the CDR3 is TGTGCCAGCAGTCCCCCGGGACGGGGAGGTCAGCCCCAGCATTTT. It is translated as CASSPPGRGGQPQHF.

This clonotype was detected only a few times. The J gene is TRBJ1-1, the V gene TRBV9; perhaps TRBD1 as D (5 bases). V lost 6 bases to trimming and J lost 1 base, with 13 bases between them. The germline V gene encodes CDR1 SGDLS and CDR2 YYNGEE. CDR3 length: 14 residues. CDR3 sequence reads: CASTLGATNTEAFF. The CDR3 coding sequence is TGTGCCAGCACCCTCGGGGCAACGAACACTGAAGCTTTCTTT.